The next 27 T cell receptor beta chains were all read from a single sample in a study of blood T cell repertoires in COVID-19. Profiling relied on immunoSEQ multiplex PCR, and the TCRdb table lists in-frame clones only, not all of them. In the table there are around 200,000 clones, roughly nine tenths of which are singletons. Sequenced material: peripheral blood. The receptors shown here come from a man aged 65 to 85 with active or convalescent COVID-19.

This chain uses TRBV6-5 with TRBJ1-2, with TRBD1 matching over 7 bases. V was clipped by 1 base and J by 4 bases; unmatched bases: 6. CDR1 and CDR2 (germline): MNHEY, SVGAGI. This CDR3 spans 15 amino acids. The CDR3 reads CASSYLGQQIYGYTF. The CDR3, as DNA: TGTGCCAGCAGTTACTTGGGACAGCAAATCTATGGCTACACCTTC.

The chain joins TRBV15 to TRBJ2-1; 8 bases match TRBD2. J gave up 7 bases and V 5 bases, and 10 bases lay outside the gene matches. The germline V gene encodes CDR1 LNHNV and CDR2 YYDKDF (reference sequence). The CDR3 length is 15 residues. CDR3 sequence: CATSQGTRNFNEQFF. DNA of the CDR3: TGTGCCACCAGCCAAGGGACTAGAAATTTTAATGAGCAGTTCTTC.

In the case of this clone: At one boundary the junction diverges from the germline segment, which might be a read error. The DNA of the CDR3 is TGTGCTAGCAGTCTCGACAGGGACTCTGAAGCTTTCTTT. It is translated as CASSLDRDSEAFF. The rearrangement uses TRBV7-7 and TRBJ1-1; 7 bases agree with TRBD1. Germline CDR1 reads SSHAT; CDR2 reads FNYEAQ (reference sequence). This CDR3 is built from 13 residues.

DNA for the CDR3: TGTGCCAGTAGCGTCCGGGGGGATCCTTCTGAAGCTTTCTTT. Amino acids: CASSVRGDPSEAFF. This chain links TRBV19 with TRBJ1-1; tentatively, D is TRBD1 (5 bases). Trimming removed 6 bases at V and 6 bases at J, with 17 bases between. Germline V gene data show CDR1 as LNHDA and CDR2 as SQIVND (reference sequence). CDR3 size: 14 residues.

The chain recombines TRBV28 with TRBJ2-4; 8 nucleotides line up with TRBD1. With 3 bases clipped from V and 0 bases from J, the junction kept 10 bases outside the gene matches. The CDR3 totals 18 residues. Germline V lookup: CDR1 MDHEN, CDR2 SYDVKM. CDR3 residues: CASSFWTGRLIAKNIQYF. The CDR3, as DNA: TGTGCCAGCAGTTTTTGGACAGGGAGATTAATAGCCAAAAACATTCAGTACTTC.

This clone appeared once. The chain combines TRBV9 with TRBJ2-7, with TRBD2 identical over 10 bases. The J segment lost 2 bases and the V segment lost 0 bases, leaving 5 bases of the junction unmatched. The germline V gene has CDR1 SGDLS and CDR2 YYNGEE. The CDR3 has 16 amino acids. The CDR3 coding sequence is TGTGCCAGCAGCGTAGGTCCAGCGGGAGGGACCTACGAGCAGTACTTC. This encodes CASSVGPAGGTYEQYF. The complete variable domain, with remaining parts taken from reference TRBV9 and TRBJ2-7, reads DSGVTQTPKHLITATGQRVTLRCSPRSGDLSVYWYQQSLDQGLQFLIQYYNGEERAKGNILERFSAQQFPDLHSELNLSSLELGDSALYFCASSVGPAGGTYEQYFGPGTRLTVT.

V is TRBV5-1 and J is TRBJ1-1; weak D call: TRBD1 (6 bases). CDR3 length: 14 residues. Between the trimmed V and J ends, which lost 4 bases and 1 base, there was a span of 11 bases. Germline V gene data show CDR1 as SGHRS and CDR2 as YFSETQ. CDR3 DNA: TGCGCCAGCAGCCCACAGGGCAGGAACACTGAAGCTTTCTTT. Protein product: CASSPQGRNTEAFF. Full variable domain (missing parts from reference TRBV5-1 and TRBJ1-1): KAGVTQTPRYLIKTRGQQVTLSCSPISGHRSVSWYQQTPGQGLQFLFEYFSETQRNKGNFPGRFSGRQFSNSRSEMNVSTLELGDSALYLCASSPQGRNTEAFFGQGTRLTVV.

This sequence joins TRBV6-2 or TRBV6-3 and TRBJ1-1, with 7 bases lining up with TRBD1. Germline assignment: CDR1 MNHEY and CDR2 SVGEGT. CDR3 size: 13 residues. The V and J ends lost 2 bases and 4 bases, in that order; junction bases with no gene match: 1. The CDR3 spells CASSYRQGTEAFF. CDR3 sequence (DNA): TGTGCCAGCAGTTACCGACAGGGCACTGAAGCTTTCTTT.

The chain is built from TRBV6-2 or TRBV6-3 and TRBJ1-1, with no clear D. The CDR3 totals 14 residues. The V end was cut by 5 bases, the J end by 6 bases, with 16 bases between. Germline V gene sequence: CDR1 MNHEY, CDR2 SVGEGT. The CDR3 bases are TGTGCCAGCAGTACCTCAGGCAGGAGGGCTGAAGCTTTCTTT. This sequence encodes CASSTSGRRAEAFF.

The chain is built from TRBV25-1 and TRBJ1-2; TRBD1 aligns across 7 bases. Germline loops: CDR1 MGHDK, CDR2 SYGVNS. The CDR3 runs 14 residues. J gave up 7 bases and V 4 bases, and 9 bases lay outside the gene matches. DNA of the CDR3: TGTGCCAGCAGTGCGGACAGGCCCCTGGGTGGCTACACCTTC. Translated, it gives CASSADRPLGGYTF.

The V and J genes are TRBV27 and TRBJ1-3, with D tentatively TRBD1 (5 bases). Trimming stripped 10 bases from V and 0 bases from J, with 16 bases between. CDR1 is MNHEY and CDR2 is SMNVEV in the germline V gene (reference sequence). The CDR3 consists of 15 residues. CDR3 amino acids: CATRSGAASGNTIYF. The DNA for the CDR3 is TGTGCCACCAGAAGTGGGGCCGCCTCTGGAAACACCATATATTTT.

Turning to this clone: One junction end disagrees with the germline gene, perhaps due to a read error. The genes are TRBV9 and TRBJ1-2, with D uncertain. The length of the CDR3 is 13 residues. Germline V lookup: CDR1 SGDLS, CDR2 YYNGEE. The CDR3 spells CASSVPTTGRRVF. CDR3 nucleotide sequence: TGTGCCAGCAGCGTTCCAACGACCGGACGGCGGGTATTC. Together with reference TRBV9 and TRBJ1-2, the CDR3 gives the full variable domain: DSGVTQTPKHLITATGQRVTLRCSPRSGDLSVYWYQQSLDQGLQFLIQYYNGEERAKGNILERFSAQQFPDLHSELNLSSLELGDSALYFCASSVPTTGRRVFGSGTRLTVV.

This chain connects TRBV11-2 to TRBJ1-2; 9 bases match TRBD1. Unmatched junction bases numbered 4, after V lost 0 bases and J lost 11 bases. The length of the CDR3 is 13 residues. CDR1 and CDR2 (germline): SGHAT, FQNNGV. CDR3 sequence reads: CASSLDRDRVYTF. The CDR3, as DNA: TGTGCCAGCAGCTTAGATCGGGACAGGGTATACACCTTC.

The chain joins TRBV30 to TRBJ2-1; tentatively, D is TRBD2 (6 bases). V was shortened by 3 bases and J by 0 bases, with 18 bases between the two germline ends. CDR3 length equals 17 residues. The germline CDR1 and CDR2 sequences are GTSNPN and SVGIG (reference sequence). CDR3 bases: TGTGCCTGGAGCTCAAGGCGGGGCGCCAGCTCCTACAATGAGCAGTTCTTC. This codes for CAWSSRRGASSYNEQFF.

This chain uses TRBV30 with TRBJ1-4; no clear D gene. In germline, CDR1 is GTSNPN, CDR2 SVGIG (reference sequence). CDR3 length: 14 amino acids. V dropped 2 bases and J dropped 2 bases, with 9 bases sitting between them. The CDR3 nucleotides read TGTGCCTGGAGTTCCCTGAGGACTAATGAAAAACTGTTTTTT. Residues: CAWSSLRTNEKLFF.

The rearrangement joins TRBV29-1 to TRBJ1-6; D possibly corresponds to TRBD1 (5 bases). The V end lost 5 bases, the J end lost 7 bases, and 15 bases lay between the germline ends. The germline V gene encodes CDR1 SQVTM and CDR2 ANQGSEA. The CDR3 length is 14 residues. This CDR3 reads CSVREQGRNSPLHF. Written as DNA, the CDR3 is TGCAGCGTTCGGGAGCAGGGAAGAAATTCACCCCTCCACTTT.

V gene TRBV3-1 (or the pseudogene TRBV3-2) combines with J gene TRBJ1-2, with a weak D call TRBD1 (6 bases). Germline-derived CDR1 and CDR2 are LGHDT and YNNKEL (reference sequence). Between the trimmed V and J ends, which lost 3 bases and 3 bases, there was a span of 11 bases. This CDR3 region has 14 residues. In nucleotides, the CDR3 is TGTGCCAGCAGCCAGGATACAGGGCACTATGGCTACACCTTC. It specifies CASSQDTGHYGYTF.

The chain employs TRBV7-2 and TRBJ1-1; a possible D gene is TRBD1 (6 bases). This CDR3 is 14 amino acids long. CDR1 is SGHTA, CDR2 FQGNSA, per germline. V gave up 2 bases and J gave up 0 bases, with 7 bases separating them. The CDR3 DNA sequence: TGTGCCAGCAGCTTAACAGGGCTGAACACTGAAGCTTTCTTT. Translated: CASSLTGLNTEAFF.

CDR3 coding DNA: TGTGCCAGCAGTTTTTCGGTAGAGCAGCCCCAGCATTTT. It translates to CASSFSVEQPQHF. This sequence joins TRBV12-3 or TRBV12-4 and TRBJ1-5; unclear D gene. The CDR3 has 13 amino acids. Between the trimmed V and J ends, which lost 3 bases and 7 bases, there was a span of 10 bases.

The V call is TRBV11-2, the J call TRBJ2-1, with D perhaps matching TRBD1 (5 bases). The CDR3 totals 15 residues. CDR1 is SGHAT and CDR2 is FQNNGV in the germline V gene. V was cut by 5 bases and J by 1 base, with 12 bases left in between. CDR3 sequence (DNA): TGTGCCAGCAGCCGTCAGGGTAGTTCCTACAATGAGCAGTTCTTC. This gives the protein CASSRQGSSYNEQFF.

The V and J genes are TRBV6-5 and TRBJ1-1; D not resolved. The CDR3 loop spans 12 amino acids. The germline V gene has CDR1 MNHEY and CDR2 SVGAGI. V was clipped by 7 bases and J by 4 bases, with 10 bases between them. CDR3 bases: TGTGCCAGCAATGGGCTGTTCACTGAAGCTTTCTTT. It specifies CASNGLFTEAFF.

The chain employs TRBV11-2 and TRBJ2-5; D may be TRBD1 (5 bases). Trimming took 5 bases from V and 2 from J, leaving 18 bases between them. The germline V gene has CDR1 SGHAT and CDR2 FQNNGV. The CDR3 is 16 amino acids. CDR3 residues: CASSTSLRRTQETQYF. The CDR3 DNA is TGTGCCAGCAGCACCTCGTTAAGACGGACACAAGAGACCCAGTACTTC.

This clone was counted a single time. The chain combines TRBV18 with TRBJ2-3; tentative D call: TRBD1 (6 bases). The CDR3 consists of 15 residues. CDR1 KGHSH and CDR2 LQKENI come from the germline V gene. Trimming took 3 bases from V and 0 from J, leaving 10 bases between them. The CDR3 DNA reads TGTGCCAGCTCACCCTACAGGGATAGCACAGATACGCAGTATTTT. Translated: CASSPYRDSTDTQYF.

The J gene is TRBJ1-6, the V gene TRBV6-5, with D tentatively TRBD1 (5 bases). Germline V gene lookup returns CDR1 MNHEY and CDR2 SVGAGI. V lost 4 bases and J lost 8, with 9 bases in between. This CDR3 region has 13 residues. The CDR3 DNA sequence: TGTGCCAGCAGTTTGGCGGGGCATTCACCCCTCCACTTT. Translated, it gives CASSLAGHSPLHF.

This chain joins TRBV18 and TRBJ2-2; D possibly corresponds to TRBD2 (5 bases). Germline V gene data show CDR1 as KGHSH and CDR2 as LQKENI. V was trimmed by 3 bases and J by 5 bases, leaving 13 bases between them. The CDR3 is 15 residues long. Here the CDR3 reads CASSPTRRETGELFF. The CDR3, as DNA: TGTGCCAGCTCACCTACTAGAAGAGAAACCGGGGAGCTGTTTTTT. The full variable domain, rest sourced from reference TRBV18 and TRBJ2-2, is NAGVMQNPRHLVRRRGQEARLRCSPMKGHSHVYWYRQLPEEGLKFMVYLQKENIIDESGMPKERFSAEFPKEGPSILRIQQVVRGDSAAYFCASSPTRRETGELFFGEGSRLTVL.

The chain joins TRBV6-5 to TRBJ2-7, with TRBD1 as a possible D gene (6 bases). The CDR3 has 16 residues. Germline-derived CDR1 and CDR2 are MNHEY and SVGAGI. Trimming took off 4 bases at V and 3 bases at J, with 19 bases between the two ends. CDR3 amino acids: CASSSRGRGSFYEQYF. The CDR3 DNA sequence: TGTGCCAGCAGTTCCCGGGGCAGGGGCAGCTTCTACGAGCAGTACTTC.

This sequence joins TRBV30 and TRBJ1-1; D not resolved. CDR1 GTSNPN and CDR2 SVGIG come from the germline V gene (reference sequence). V shed 3 bases and J shed 0 bases, with 5 bases lying between them. The CDR3 is 12 amino acids. The CDR3 nucleotides are TGTGCCTGGAGCAGGCTGAACACTGAAGCTTTCTTT. Translating it yields CAWSRLNTEAFF.